This entry lists 16 T cell receptor beta chains sequenced from one sample in a study of T cells in Graves' hyperthyroidism and ophthalmopathy. TCR beta CDR3 regions were amplified from RNA transcripts. Using the HTBI primer set, a first-round RT-PCR was run on the TCR CDR3. TCRdb recomputed calls from the multiplex PCR reads with MiXCR, one row per CDR3 protein. The repertoire consists of hundreds of thousands of distinct CDR3 sequences, with approximately 14% occurring once and the leading ten covering 13% to 15%. Sequencing was performed on blood. All receptors come from a woman between 18 and 30 years old with Graves' hyperthyroidism.

The chain is built from TRBV20-1 and TRBJ1-5; 11 nucleotides agree with TRBD1. V dropped 5 bases and J dropped 6; count of bases not matched to a gene: 9. The germline V gene has CDR1 DFQATT and CDR2 SNEGSKA (reference sequence). This CDR3 region has 15 residues. Written as DNA, the CDR3 is TGCAGTGCTTCAACCGGGACAGGGGGTTCTCAGCCCCAGCATTTT. This gives the protein CSASTGTGGSQPQHF.

CDR3 protein: CSAAVSSYEQYF. The DNA of the CDR3 is TGCAGTGCGGCTGTGAGCTCCTACGAGCAGTACTTC. The chain joins TRBV20-1 to TRBJ2-7; D not resolved. Trimming shortened V by 6 bases and J by 0 bases, and 9 bases separated the two germline ends. Germline values: CDR1 DFQATT, CDR2 SNEGSKA (reference sequence). CDR3 length: 12 residues.

Many counts were recorded for this clonotype. The chain recombines TRBV5-1 with TRBJ2-3, with a possible D match to TRBD2 (6 bases). The length of the CDR3 is 15 residues. CDR1 SGHRS and CDR2 YFSETQ come from the germline V gene. Trimming removed 0 bases from V and 8 bases from J, with 16 bases in between. The CDR3 nucleotides read TGCGCCAGCAGCTTGGATACTAGTCGTAGCGGTACGCAGTATTTT. Translating gives CASSLDTSRSGTQYF.

This clonotype is a singleton in its sample. This chain uses TRBV11-2 with TRBJ2-1; D might be TRBD1 (6 bases). V lost 7 bases and J 5 bases, leaving 15 bases between the germline ends. This CDR3 comprises 14 residues. Per germline, CDR1 SGHAT and CDR2 FQNNGV. The CDR3 DNA reads as TGTGCCAGCACCCCGACAGGTTTTGACAATGAGCAGTTCTTC. Encoded protein: CASTPTGFDNEQFF. The entire variable domain, with the rest obtained from reference TRBV11-2 and TRBJ2-1, is as follows: EAGVAQSPRYKIIEKRQSVAFWCNPISGHATLYWYQQILGQGPKLLIQFQNNGVVDDSQLPKDRFSAERLKGVDSTLKIQPAKLEDSAVYLCASTPTGFDNEQFFGPGTRLTVL.

V and J are TRBV7-2 and TRBJ2-3; 7 positions agree with TRBD1. After removal of 6 bases from V and 4 bases from J, the junction contained 7 bases not matched to a gene. This CDR3 is built from 14 residues. Germline loops: CDR1 SGHTA, CDR2 FQGNSA. In nucleotides, the CDR3 is TGTGCCAGCAGGACGACAGGGTGGGCAGATACGCAGTATTTT. It specifies CASRTTGWADTQYF. Combining the CDR3 with reference TRBV7-2 and TRBJ2-3 gives the whole variable domain GAGVSQSPSNKVTEKGKDVELRCDPISGHTALYWYRQSLGQGLEFLIYFQGNSAPDKSGLPSDRFSAERTGGSVSTLTIQRTQQEDSAVYLCASRTTGWADTQYFGPGTRLTVL.

The chain links TRBV6-1 to TRBJ2-5; D may be TRBD2 (5 bases). There are 15 residues in the CDR3. Trimming removed 6 bases at V and 5 bases at J, with 19 bases between. Germline V gives CDR1 MNHNS, CDR2 SASEGT. This chain's CDR3 is CASSLGWRAAETQYF. The CDR3 DNA sequence: TGTGCCAGCAGCCTGGGGTGGCGGGCGGCGGAGACCCAGTACTTC.

The chain employs TRBV10-3 and TRBJ2-1, with D perhaps TRBD2 (6 bases). V was cut by 8 bases and J by 5 bases, with 22 bases left in between. This CDR3 has 16 amino acids. Germline CDR1 and CDR2: ENHRY and SYGVKD. CDR3 residues: CAISTAGSRRDNEQFF. The CDR3 DNA is TGTGCCATCTCGACCGCCGGGAGTAGGAGAGACAATGAGCAGTTCTTC.

A remark on this clonotype: Possible read error: a much larger clone is one base away. The genes are TRBV5-1 and TRBJ1-1; the D is unclear. CDR1 and CDR2 from the germline V gene are SGHRS and YFSETQ. The CDR3 runs 15 residues. CDR3 protein: CASSFGVPVNTEASF. The DNA for the CDR3 is TGCGCCAGCAGCTTCGGCGTCCCCGTGAACACTGAAGCTTCCTTT.

This clonotype was detected many times. The gene calls are TRBV29-1 and TRBJ2-3; TRBD1 might be the D (6 bases). CDR3 length: 14 amino acids. CDR1 is SQVTM and CDR2 is ANQGSEA in the germline V gene. Trimming removed 7 bases at V and 4 bases at J, with 18 bases between. CDR3 residues: CSAHRRQVPDTQYF. The CDR3 region has the DNA TGCAGCGCCCACCGCCGACAGGTCCCAGATACGCAGTATTTT.

This clonotype was seen more than once but under ten times. This chain connects TRBV24-1 to TRBJ2-1, with TRBD1 identical over 7 bases. Germline V CDR1 and CDR2: KGHDR, SFDVKD. V lost 4 bases and J lost 9; bases outside the gene matches: 8. The CDR3 is made up of 14 amino acids. CDR3 protein: CATSDLDDRAEQFF. The DNA for the CDR3 is TGTGCCACCAGTGACCTCGACGACAGGGCTGAGCAGTTCTTC.

This clonotype was counted ten times or more. The chain combines TRBV6-5 with TRBJ2-7; 8 nucleotides agree with TRBD1. The CDR3 loop spans 17 amino acids. The germline V gene encodes CDR1 MNHEY and CDR2 SVGAGI. V shed 0 bases and J 1 base; nucleotides not matched to a gene: 8. CDR3 region: CASSYSPRQGSSYEQYF. In DNA form, the CDR3 reads TGTGCCAGCAGTTACTCCCCTCGACAGGGGAGTTCCTACGAGCAGTACTTC.

The rearrangement uses TRBV9 and TRBJ1-1; a possible D gene is TRBD1 (6 bases). V lost 2 bases and J 6 bases, leaving 14 bases between the germline ends. Germline lookup yields CDR1 SGDLS and CDR2 YYNGEE. The CDR3 sequence is 14 residues long. The CDR3 is CASSVGWGASEAFF. CDR3 sequence (DNA): TGTGCCAGCAGCGTTGGCTGGGGGGCGTCTGAAGCTTTCTTT.

In its sample, this clonotype was seen a few times. This chain joins TRBV20-1 and TRBJ2-1; 7 bases agree with TRBD1. This CDR3 has 11 residues. Germline V gene sequence: CDR1 DFQATT, CDR2 SNEGSKA (reference sequence). V trimming: 6 bases; J trimming: 14 bases; junction bases outside the gene matches: 10. The CDR3 loop is CSAPDRVDEFF. CDR3 in DNA: TGCAGTGCCCCCGACAGGGTTGATGAGTTCTTC.

To note about this clonotype: The junction departs from germline at one end; a sequencing error may be responsible. The chain recombines TRBV7-8 with TRBJ1-5, with D unclear. The CDR3 totals 14 residues. Germline V lookup: CDR1 SGHVS, CDR2 FQNEAQ. The CDR3 spells CASSLDGSSQPQHF. In DNA form, the CDR3 reads TGTGCCAGCAGCTTAGACGGAAGCAGTCAGCCCCAGCATTTT.

This clonotype was seen repeatedly, ten times or more. V and J are TRBV3-1 and TRBJ2-3, with D perhaps assigned TRBD1 or TRBD2 (5 bases each). The CDR3 sequence is 13 residues long. V gave up 3 bases and J gave up 3 bases, with 7 bases separating them. The germline gives CDR1 LGHDT, CDR2 YNNKEL (reference sequence). The CDR3 spells CASSQGPTDTQYF. CDR3 bases: TGTGCCAGCAGCCAGGGACCGACAGATACGCAGTATTTT.

This chain joins TRBV24-1 and TRBJ2-3; weak D call: TRBD1 (5 bases). This CDR3 has 13 amino acids. Trimming took off 4 bases at V and 4 bases at J, with 8 bases between the two ends. Germline V CDR1 and CDR2: KGHDR, SFDVKD. CDR3 protein: CATSEPGSDTQYF. The CDR3 DNA reads TGTGCCACCAGTGAGCCAGGGTCAGATACGCAGTATTTT.